This T cell receptor (beta chain) is drawn from a study of cytomegalovirus exposure and HLA in healthy donors. This CDR3 contains 14 residues. V was clipped by 6 bases and J by 3 bases, with 15 bases between them. The germline V gene encodes CDR1 MNHEY and CDR2 SVGAGI. Primers for the PCR totalled 60 Vbeta and 13 Jbeta. In the authors' workflow: The authors later counted approximately 80 million unique TCR beta chains, 9.5 million to 11 million of them shared. Here immunoSEQ multiplex PCR was the method, and the copy in TCRdb shows in-frame clones only, minus some. V and J calls and clone size are given by that table; D and trimming were obtained from the DNA. The data show some 140,000 clones, around 80% seen once.

This TCR was recovered from a woman between 50 and 59 years old in good health and CMV-seropositive. This sequence joins TRBV6-5 and TRBJ2-7, with a weak D call TRBD1 (7 bases). Specimen: PBMCs. CDR3 nucleotides: TGTGCCAGCAGACAACGACAGGGAGGCTACGAGCAGTACTTC. Residues: CASRQRQGGYEQYF.